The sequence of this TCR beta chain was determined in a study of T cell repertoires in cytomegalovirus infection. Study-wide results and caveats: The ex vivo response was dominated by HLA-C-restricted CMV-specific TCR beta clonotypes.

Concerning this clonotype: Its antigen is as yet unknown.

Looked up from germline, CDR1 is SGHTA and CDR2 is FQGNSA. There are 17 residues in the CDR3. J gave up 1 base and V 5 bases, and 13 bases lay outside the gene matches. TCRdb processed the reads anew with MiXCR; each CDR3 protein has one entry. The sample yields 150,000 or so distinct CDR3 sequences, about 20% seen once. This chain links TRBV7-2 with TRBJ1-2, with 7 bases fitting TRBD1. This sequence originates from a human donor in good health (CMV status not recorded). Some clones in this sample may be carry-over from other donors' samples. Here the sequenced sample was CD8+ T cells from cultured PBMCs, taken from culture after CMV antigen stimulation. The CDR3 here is CASSVRDSRTFNYGYTF. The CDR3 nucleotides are TGTGCCAGCAGCGTCCGGGACAGTCGAACCTTTAACTATGGCTACACCTTC. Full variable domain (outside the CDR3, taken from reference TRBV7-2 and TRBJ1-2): GAGVSQSPSNKVTEKGKDVELRCDPISGHTALYWYRQSLGQGLEFLIYFQGNSAPDKSGLPSDRFSAERTGGSVSTLTIQRTQQEDSAVYLCASSVRDSRTFNYGYTFGSGTRLTVV.